Sequencing of this TCR beta chain was carried out in a study of neurological immune-mediated disorders. The method for making cDNA was 5'RACE, and it used 10-nucleotide random UMIs. TCRdb re-analysed the 5' RACE reads in MiXCR, keeping a single row per CDR3 protein. The table shows tens of thousands of distinct CDR3 sequences, with roughly 3.5% occurring only once. Study conclusions and caveats: Private repertoires in all groups were suggested by the absence of shared CDR3 amino acid sequences among expanded clones across subjects.

2 million PBMCs stored at -80 C were the source of the unsorted libraries. Turning to this clonotype: The target antigen is unknown.

The specimen sequenced was PBMCs. This receptor was obtained from a man aged 25 to 45 with multiple sclerosis.

The CDR3 loop is CASSLVNYNEQFF. The CDR3, as DNA: TGTGCCAGCAGCTTAGTTAACTACAATGAGCAGTTCTTC. The chain employs TRBV7-2 and TRBJ2-1; no clear D. The germline CDR1 and CDR2 sequences are SGHTA and FQGNSA. The length of the CDR3 is 13 residues. The V gene lost 1 base and the J gene lost 3 bases, with 4 bases spanning the gap. The whole variable domain, remainder taken from reference TRBV7-2 and TRBJ2-1, is GAGVSQSPSNKVTEKGKDVELRCDPISGHTALYWYRQSLGQGLEFLIYFQGNSAPDKSGLPSDRFSAERTGGSVSTLTIQRTQQEDSAVYLCASSLVNYNEQFFGPGTRLTVL.